A selection of T cell receptor beta chains follows, all from one sample in a study of low-dose radiotherapy and immunotherapy resistance in tumors. One entry per CDR3 protein, called by TCRdb with MiXCR from the reads. Of tens of thousands of distinct CDR3 sequences in the sample, 15% to 20% were seen once. Sequencing used PBMCs, obtained before treatment. These TCRs come from a male donor with prostate cancer. Each CDR3 is given with its conserved first and last residue. A D gene is named only where the DNA matches it firmly. Clone size is given for some rows only: seen once, a few or many times, or a class if the clone is expanded.

abundance: many
d_gene: NA
v_gene: TRBV7-7
j_gene: TRBJ2-7
CDR3nt: TGTGCTAGCAGCTTAGTACGGGTAGGGGGCTACGAGCAGTACTTC
CDR3aa: CASSLVRVGGYEQYF

abundance: many
d_gene: NA
v_gene: TRBV10-2
j_gene: TRBJ2-1
CDR3nt: TGCGCCAGCAGTTCAGGATACAATGAGCAGTTCTTC
CDR3aa: CASSSGYNEQFF

abundance: many
d_gene: NA
v_gene: TRBV2
j_gene: TRBJ2-7
CDR3nt: TGTGCCAGCAGTGTCCCGGGGCCCGCCTACGAGCAGTACTTC
CDR3aa: CASSVPGPAYEQYF

abundance: many
d_gene: TRBD2
v_gene: TRBV19
j_gene: TRBJ2-3
CDR3nt: TGTGCCAGTAGTATCACCGGGACTACGAACACAGATACGCAGTATTTT
CDR3aa: CASSITGTTNTDTQYF

abundance: many
d_gene: NA
v_gene: TRBV6-5
j_gene: TRBJ1-6
CDR3nt: TGTGCCAGCTGGGGCCAGTCCGCGAATTCACCCCTCCACTTT
CDR3aa: CASWGQSANSPLHF

abundance: many
d_gene: TRBD1
v_gene: TRBV10-3
j_gene: TRBJ1-2
CDR3nt: TGTGCCATCCTTGACAGGGAAGGGTGGAACTATGGCTACACCTTC
CDR3aa: CAILDREGWNYGYTF

abundance: many
d_gene: TRBD1
v_gene: TRBV6-8
j_gene: TRBJ1-1
CDR3nt: TGTGCCAGCAGCTCCCCAGGGGGCAGGAGTACTGAAGCTTTCTTT
CDR3aa: CASSSPGGRSTEAFF

abundance: many
d_gene: NA
v_gene: TRBV12-3/TRBV12-4
j_gene: TRBJ1-3
CDR3nt: TGTGCCAGCACTAAGGGGGCTGGAAACACCATATATTTT
CDR3aa: CASTKGAGNTIYF

abundance: many
d_gene: TRBD1
v_gene: TRBV6-6
j_gene: TRBJ2-1
CDR3nt: TGTGCCAGCTCGAGGGGCCGGGACAGGGGAAATGAGCAGTTCTTC
CDR3aa: CASSRGRDRGNEQFF

abundance: many
d_gene: TRBD1
v_gene: TRBV6-6
j_gene: TRBJ1-3
CDR3nt: TGTGCCAGCAGGAACAGGGGGGCATACACCATATATTTT
CDR3aa: CASRNRGAYTIYF

abundance: many
d_gene: NA
v_gene: TRBV2
j_gene: TRBJ2-7
CDR3nt: TGTGCCAGCGTGAGGGAATCCTACGAGCAGTACTTC
CDR3aa: CASVRESYEQYF

abundance: many
d_gene: NA
v_gene: TRBV2
j_gene: TRBJ2-3
CDR3nt: TGTGCCAGCAGTAGGGGGAGGACAGATACGCAGTATTTT
CDR3aa: CASSRGRTDTQYF

abundance: many
d_gene: NA
v_gene: TRBV20-1
j_gene: TRBJ2-7
CDR3nt: TGCAGTGCTAGAGGCCTGGACTCCGGGGGGCACGAGCAGTACTTC
CDR3aa: CSARGLDSGGHEQYF

abundance: many
d_gene: NA
v_gene: TRBV3-1
j_gene: TRBJ2-7
CDR3nt: TGTGCCAGCAGCCAAGATCGAGGGGCTTATCGGTCTTACGAGCAGTACTTC
CDR3aa: CASSQDRGAYRSYEQYF

abundance: many
d_gene: NA
v_gene: TRBV7-8
j_gene: TRBJ2-1
CDR3nt: TGTGCCAGCAGCCCCGGGGCCGGGTCAAACAATGAGCAGTTCTTC
CDR3aa: CASSPGAGSNNEQFF

abundance: many
d_gene: NA
v_gene: TRBV15
j_gene: TRBJ2-2
CDR3nt: TGTGCCACCAGCAGAAAGGGAAACACCGGGGAGCTGTTTTTT
CDR3aa: CATSRKGNTGELFF

abundance: many
d_gene: NA
v_gene: TRBV4-1
j_gene: TRBJ2-7
CDR3nt: TGCGCCAGCAGCCAAGATAGTACGGACCGCTACGAGCAGTACTTC
CDR3aa: CASSQDSTDRYEQYF

abundance: many
d_gene: NA
v_gene: TRBV4-1
j_gene: TRBJ1-6
CDR3nt: TGCGCCAGCAGCCAAGAACCAGCATCCGGGACAAATAGTTCACCCCTCCACTTT
CDR3aa: CASSQEPASGTNSSPLHF

abundance: few
d_gene: NA
v_gene: TRBV4-2
j_gene: TRBJ1-2
CDR3nt: TGTGCCAGCAGCCAAGCGAGTACAGATAACTATGGCTACACCTTC
CDR3aa: CASSQASTDNYGYTF

abundance: many
d_gene: TRBD1
v_gene: TRBV6-2/TRBV6-3
j_gene: TRBJ2-5
CDR3nt: TGTGCCAGCGTGGTCGGGACAGGGCAAGAGACCCAGTACTTC
CDR3aa: CASVVGTGQETQYF

abundance: many
d_gene: NA
v_gene: TRBV6-4
j_gene: TRBJ2-7
CDR3nt: TGTGCCAGCCTACCTCAAACCCGCGACAGATTCTACGAGCAGTACTTC
CDR3aa: CASLPQTRDRFYEQYF

abundance: many
d_gene: TRBD2
v_gene: TRBV5-1
j_gene: TRBJ2-1
CDR3nt: TGCGCCAGCAGCGTGTTAGCGGGGGGGCTCGGCAATGAGCAGTTCTTC
CDR3aa: CASSVLAGGLGNEQFF

abundance: many
d_gene: NA
v_gene: TRBV12-3/TRBV12-4
j_gene: TRBJ1-6
CDR3nt: TGTGCCAGCAGTTTACGGGGGTATAATTCACCCCTCCACTTT
CDR3aa: CASSLRGYNSPLHF

abundance: many
d_gene: NA
v_gene: TRBV5-1
j_gene: TRBJ2-6
CDR3nt: TGCGCCAGCAGTACTTCAGGCTCTGGGGCCAACGTCCTGACTTTC
CDR3aa: CASSTSGSGANVLTF

abundance: many
d_gene: NA
v_gene: TRBV19
j_gene: TRBJ1-1
CDR3nt: TGTGCCAGTAGCCACGACAGATACACTGAAGCTTTCTTT
CDR3aa: CASSHDRYTEAFF

abundance: NA
d_gene: TRBD2
v_gene: TRBV19
j_gene: TRBJ2-3
CDR3nt: TGTGCCAGTAGGGTAGCGGGGGGGGTCGGCACAGATACGCAGTATTTT
CDR3aa: CASRVAGGVGTDTQYF

abundance: NA
d_gene: NA
v_gene: TRBV7-9
j_gene: TRBJ2-1
CDR3nt: TGTGCCAGCAGCTTACAGGACCTACTCTACAATGAGCAGTTCTTC
CDR3aa: CASSLQDLLYNEQFF

abundance: NA
d_gene: NA
v_gene: TRBV27
j_gene: TRBJ2-1
CDR3nt: TGTGCCAGCAGTGCCGCATACGGGATGAAGGCCAATGAGCAGTTCTTC
CDR3aa: CASSAAYGMKANEQFF

abundance: NA
d_gene: TRBD1
v_gene: TRBV11-1
j_gene: TRBJ2-1
CDR3nt: TGTGCCAGCAGCTTAACAGGGGGCAATGAGCAGTTCTTC
CDR3aa: CASSLTGGNEQFF

abundance: many
d_gene: NA
v_gene: TRBV7-2
j_gene: TRBJ1-1
CDR3nt: TGTGCCAGCAGCTACGGGGGACGGGCTGAAGCTTTCTTT
CDR3aa: CASSYGGRAEAFF

abundance: many
d_gene: TRBD1
v_gene: TRBV10-3
j_gene: TRBJ2-7
CDR3nt: TGTGCCATCAGGGACCTAGAGACAGGGCGTTACGAGCAGTACTTC
CDR3aa: CAIRDLETGRYEQYF

abundance: many
d_gene: NA
v_gene: TRBV3-1
j_gene: TRBJ2-1
CDR3nt: TGTGCCAGCAGCCAAGACGGACGGCGTACGCAGTTCTTC
CDR3aa: CASSQDGRRTQFF

abundance: many
d_gene: NA
v_gene: TRBV12-3/TRBV12-4
j_gene: TRBJ1-1
CDR3nt: TGTGCCAGCACCCTAGCCCCCGACACGGAGAACACTGAAGCTTTCTTT
CDR3aa: CASTLAPDTENTEAFF

abundance: many
d_gene: NA
v_gene: TRBV4-1
j_gene: TRBJ2-5
CDR3nt: TGCGCCAGCAGCCAAGATCCCCTCGGGGGCCAGTACTTC
CDR3aa: CASSQDPLGGQYF

abundance: many
d_gene: TRBD2
v_gene: TRBV14
j_gene: TRBJ2-3
CDR3nt: TGTGCCAGCAGCCCATTTACTAGCGGGCGCTCAGGCCGCACAGATACGCAGTATTTT
CDR3aa: CASSPFTSGRSGRTDTQYF

abundance: many
d_gene: TRBD2
v_gene: TRBV20-1
j_gene: TRBJ2-1
CDR3nt: TGCAGTGCTAGCTCTAGCGGGGGCTACAATGAGCAGTTCTTC
CDR3aa: CSASSSGGYNEQFF

abundance: few
d_gene: NA
v_gene: TRBV7-9
j_gene: TRBJ1-2
CDR3nt: TGTGCCCCCGCCGGCTTTCGGGATGGCTACACCTTC
CDR3aa: CAPAGFRDGYTF

abundance: many
d_gene: NA
v_gene: TRBV5-5
j_gene: TRBJ1-6
CDR3nt: TGTGCCAGCAGCTTGCCGGGGCGATATTCACCCCTCCACTTT
CDR3aa: CASSLPGRYSPLHF

abundance: many
d_gene: TRBD2
v_gene: TRBV6-1
j_gene: TRBJ2-3
CDR3nt: TGTGCCAGCTCCACCCGGAGACTAGGGCGGGGGTTAAGCACAGATACGCAGTATTTT
CDR3aa: CASSTRRLGRGLSTDTQYF

abundance: many
d_gene: NA
v_gene: TRBV7-3
j_gene: TRBJ2-2
CDR3nt: TGTGCCAGCAAAAAAGACATATCCGGGGAGCTGTTTTTT
CDR3aa: CASKKDISGELFF

abundance: many
d_gene: NA
v_gene: TRBV2
j_gene: TRBJ1-4
CDR3nt: TGTGCCAGCAGCCCGGAGGGGGGGGAAAAACTGTTTTTT
CDR3aa: CASSPEGGEKLFF

abundance: many
d_gene: NA
v_gene: TRBV7-3
j_gene: TRBJ2-3
CDR3nt: TGTGCCAGCAGCCTTGGGGGCTTGGGGACAGATACGCAGTATTTT
CDR3aa: CASSLGGLGTDTQYF

abundance: NA
d_gene: NA
v_gene: TRBV18
j_gene: TRBJ1-6
CDR3nt: TGTGCCAGCTCACGGCAGAGATATAATTCACCCCTCCACTTT
CDR3aa: CASSRQRYNSPLHF

abundance: many
d_gene: TRBD2
v_gene: TRBV6-6
j_gene: TRBJ2-3
CDR3nt: TGTGCCAGCAGCCGGGCGGGGGGGCCTACAGATACGCAGTATTTT
CDR3aa: CASSRAGGPTDTQYF

abundance: NA
d_gene: NA
v_gene: TRBV10-3
j_gene: TRBJ2-1
CDR3nt: TGTGCCATCAGTGAGAGTCTAGGGGAACACAATGAGCAGTTCTTC
CDR3aa: CAISESLGEHNEQFF

abundance: many
d_gene: NA
v_gene: TRBV29-1
j_gene: TRBJ2-2
CDR3nt: TGCAGCGCCGAGGACAGAAAATACACCGGGGAGCTGTTTTTT
CDR3aa: CSAEDRKYTGELFF

abundance: medium-sized
d_gene: NA
v_gene: TRBV4-2
j_gene: TRBJ2-7
CDR3nt: TGTGCCAGCAGCCAAGAGGCAGGGACTTACAACGAGCAGTACTTC
CDR3aa: CASSQEAGTYNEQYF

abundance: few
d_gene: TRBD2
v_gene: TRBV6-1
j_gene: TRBJ2-7
CDR3nt: TGTGCCAGCAGTGAATTGAGCGGGGCTCTAGGCGAGCAGTACTTC
CDR3aa: CASSELSGALGEQYF

abundance: many
d_gene: TRBD1
v_gene: TRBV7-2
j_gene: TRBJ2-4
CDR3nt: TGTGCCAGCAGCTTGAACTCCGGGACAGGGGGCGACATTCAGTACTTC
CDR3aa: CASSLNSGTGGDIQYF

abundance: NA
d_gene: NA
v_gene: TRBV10-3
j_gene: TRBJ1-2
CDR3nt: TGTGCCATCACCCGGGGGGGCTATGGCTACACCTTC
CDR3aa: CAITRGGYGYTF

abundance: many
d_gene: TRBD1
v_gene: TRBV5-6
j_gene: TRBJ2-5
CDR3nt: TGTGCCAGCAGCACCCGACAGGGTGGAGAGACCCAGTACTTC
CDR3aa: CASSTRQGGETQYF

abundance: NA
d_gene: NA
v_gene: TRBV5-1
j_gene: TRBJ2-5
CDR3nt: TGCGCCAGCAGCCCATACAGGGAACAAGAGACCCAGTACTTC
CDR3aa: CASSPYREQETQYF

abundance: NA
d_gene: TRBD1
v_gene: TRBV18
j_gene: TRBJ2-7
CDR3nt: TGTGCCAGCTCACCACGAGGCAGGGGGCGCGAGCAGTACTTC
CDR3aa: CASSPRGRGREQYF

abundance: NA
d_gene: NA
v_gene: TRBV3-1
j_gene: TRBJ1-1
CDR3nt: TGTGCCAGCAGCCCTCCAAGTAGGGAAGCTTTCTTT
CDR3aa: CASSPPSREAFF

abundance: many
d_gene: TRBD1
v_gene: TRBV29-1
j_gene: TRBJ1-2
CDR3nt: TGCAGCGTTCTAACAGGGGGCCGGGGCTATGGCTACACCTTC
CDR3aa: CSVLTGGRGYGYTF

abundance: many
d_gene: TRBD2
v_gene: TRBV5-1
j_gene: TRBJ2-1
CDR3nt: TGCGCCAGCAGCTTGGCCTATCTTGGGGGGGGGTACAATGAGCAGTTCTTC
CDR3aa: CASSLAYLGGGYNEQFF

abundance: many
d_gene: NA
v_gene: TRBV5-1
j_gene: TRBJ2-7
CDR3nt: TGCGCCAGCAGACTAAAAGGGGGCTCCTACGAGCAGTACTTC
CDR3aa: CASRLKGGSYEQYF

abundance: many
d_gene: NA
v_gene: TRBV29-1
j_gene: TRBJ1-3
CDR3nt: TGCAGCGTTGAGGGGGGGACGACAGTAGACGATGGCACCATATATTTT
CDR3aa: CSVEGGTTVDDGTIYF

abundance: few
d_gene: NA
v_gene: TRBV5-8
j_gene: TRBJ2-3
CDR3nt: TGTGCCCCGCCGGGGGCGCAGAGCACAGATACGCAGTATTTT
CDR3aa: CAPPGAQSTDTQYF

abundance: many
d_gene: TRBD2
v_gene: TRBV7-6
j_gene: TRBJ2-1
CDR3nt: TGTGCCAGCAGCATGGGGACTAGCGGGGGGAATAATGAGCAGTTCTTC
CDR3aa: CASSMGTSGGNNEQFF